The present TCR beta chain was sequenced within a study of T cell repertoires in cytomegalovirus infection. Study information: Recently identified HLA-C-restricted and well-studied HLA-B-restricted CMV epitopes were used. Signatures in public TCR beta sequences pointed to both CMV infection and matching HLA type. The study's findings and limits: Ex vivo responses were dominated by HLA-C-restricted CMV-specific TCR beta clonotypes. Using cumulative public TCR beta family frequency, the authors identified those who carried CMV together with the relevant HLA.

Germline V lookup: CDR1 LGHNT, CDR2 FRNRAP. Losses at the gene ends were 5 bases for V and 6 bases for J; bases not matched to a gene: 0. This CDR3 contains 12 residues. This clonotype was recorded a few times. As yet, its antigen is unknown. TCRdb processed the reads anew with MiXCR; each CDR3 protein has one entry. This sample has approximately 730,000 distinct CDR3 sequences; 25% to 35% occur once, and the top ten carry less than 15%. Sequenced here: cultured CD8+ T cells from PBMCs, sampled from culture after CMV antigen stimulation. This chain links TRBV12-5 with TRBJ2-1; 8 bases match TRBD1. The TCR comes from a human donor in good health (CMV status not recorded). Some clones in this sample may be carry-over from other donors' samples. This CDR3 is CASGTGGNEQFF. The CDR3 DNA follows: TGTGCTAGTGGTACAGGGGGCAATGAGCAGTTCTTC.